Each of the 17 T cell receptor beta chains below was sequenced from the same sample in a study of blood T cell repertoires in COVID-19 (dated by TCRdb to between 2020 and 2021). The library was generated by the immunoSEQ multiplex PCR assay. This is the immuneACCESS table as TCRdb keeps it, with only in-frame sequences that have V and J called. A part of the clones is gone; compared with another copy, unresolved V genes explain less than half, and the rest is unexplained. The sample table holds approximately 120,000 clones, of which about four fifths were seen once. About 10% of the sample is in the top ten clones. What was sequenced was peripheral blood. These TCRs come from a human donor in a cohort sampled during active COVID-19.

The CDR3 reads CAIEREGSYNEQFF. In DNA form, the CDR3 reads TGTGCCATAGAGCGGGAGGGATCCTACAATGAGCAGTTCTTC. The V gene is TRBV2, the J gene TRBJ2-1; TRBD2 matches 10 bases. V was pared by 10 bases and J by 1 base, with 4 bases of the junction left unmatched. Germline lookup yields CDR1 SNHLY and CDR2 FYNNEI. The CDR3 covers 14 residues.

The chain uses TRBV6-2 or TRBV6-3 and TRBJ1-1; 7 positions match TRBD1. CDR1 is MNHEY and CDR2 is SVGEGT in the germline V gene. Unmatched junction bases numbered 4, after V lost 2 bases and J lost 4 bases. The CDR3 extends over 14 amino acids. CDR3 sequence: CASSYRQGVTEAFF. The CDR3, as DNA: TGTGCCAGCAGTTACCGACAGGGAGTCACTGAAGCTTTCTTT.

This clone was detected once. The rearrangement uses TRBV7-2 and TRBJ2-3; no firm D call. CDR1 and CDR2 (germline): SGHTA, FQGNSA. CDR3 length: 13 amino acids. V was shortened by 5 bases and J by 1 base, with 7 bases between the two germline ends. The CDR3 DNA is TGTGCCAGCAGCCCTCCCGGCACAGATACGCAGTATTTT. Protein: CASSPPGTDTQYF. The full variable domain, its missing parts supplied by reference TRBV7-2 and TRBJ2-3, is GAGVSQSPSNKVTEKGKDVELRCDPISGHTALYWYRQSLGQGLEFLIYFQGNSAPDKSGLPSDRFSAERTGGSVSTLTIQRTQQEDSAVYLCASSPPGTDTQYFGPGTRLTVL.

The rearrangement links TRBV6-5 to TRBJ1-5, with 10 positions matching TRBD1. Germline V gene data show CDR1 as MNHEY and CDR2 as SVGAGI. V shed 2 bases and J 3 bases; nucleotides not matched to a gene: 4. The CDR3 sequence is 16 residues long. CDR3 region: CASSYRGTGVNQPQHF. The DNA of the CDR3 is TGTGCCAGCAGTTACCGTGGGACAGGGGTCAATCAGCCCCAGCATTTT.

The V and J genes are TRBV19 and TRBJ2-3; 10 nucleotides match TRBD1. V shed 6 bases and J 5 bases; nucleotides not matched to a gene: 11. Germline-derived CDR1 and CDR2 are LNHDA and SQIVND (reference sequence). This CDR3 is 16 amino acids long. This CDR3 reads CASSKGGTGEQDTQYF. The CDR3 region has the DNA TGTGCCAGTAGCAAGGGAGGGACAGGGGAGCAAGATACGCAGTATTTT.

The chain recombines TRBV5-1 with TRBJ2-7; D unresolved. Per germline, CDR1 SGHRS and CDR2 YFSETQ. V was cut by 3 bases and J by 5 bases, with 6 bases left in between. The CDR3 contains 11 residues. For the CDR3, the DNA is TGCGCCAGCAGCTATGCAGACGAGCAGTACTTC. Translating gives CASSYADEQYF.

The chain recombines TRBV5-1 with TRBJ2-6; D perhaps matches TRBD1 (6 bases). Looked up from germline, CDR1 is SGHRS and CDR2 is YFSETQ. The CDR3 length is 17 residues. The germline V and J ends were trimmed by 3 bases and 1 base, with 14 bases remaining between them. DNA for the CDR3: TGCGCCAGCAGCTCAAGCGTTACAGGGTCTGGGGCCAACGTCCTGACTTTC. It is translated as CASSSSVTGSGANVLTF. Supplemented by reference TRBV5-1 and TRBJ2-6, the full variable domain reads KAGVTQTPRYLIKTRGQQVTLSCSPISGHRSVSWYQQTPGQGLQFLFEYFSETQRNKGNFPGRFSGRQFSNSRSEMNVSTLELGDSALYLCASSSSVTGSGANVLTFGAGSRLTVL.

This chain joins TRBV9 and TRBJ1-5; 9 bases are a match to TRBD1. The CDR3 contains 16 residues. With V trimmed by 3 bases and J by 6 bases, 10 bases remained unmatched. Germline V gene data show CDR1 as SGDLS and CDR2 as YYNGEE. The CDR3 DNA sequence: TGTGCCAGCAGCGCCGAGACAGGGGGGGTTGGTCAGCCCCAGCATTTT. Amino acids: CASSAETGGVGQPQHF.

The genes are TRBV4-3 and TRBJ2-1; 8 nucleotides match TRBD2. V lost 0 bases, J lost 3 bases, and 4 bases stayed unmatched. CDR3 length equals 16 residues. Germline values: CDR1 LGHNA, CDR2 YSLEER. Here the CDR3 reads CASSQELAGGYNEQFF. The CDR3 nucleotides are TGCGCCAGCAGCCAAGAATTGGCGGGGGGCTACAATGAGCAGTTCTTC.

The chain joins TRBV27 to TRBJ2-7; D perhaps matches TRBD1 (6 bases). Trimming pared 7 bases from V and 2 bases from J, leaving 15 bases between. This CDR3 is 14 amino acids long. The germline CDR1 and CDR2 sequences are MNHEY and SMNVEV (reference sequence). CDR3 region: CASTKDRLTYEQYF. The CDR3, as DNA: TGTGCCAGCACCAAAGACAGGTTAACCTACGAGCAGTACTTC.

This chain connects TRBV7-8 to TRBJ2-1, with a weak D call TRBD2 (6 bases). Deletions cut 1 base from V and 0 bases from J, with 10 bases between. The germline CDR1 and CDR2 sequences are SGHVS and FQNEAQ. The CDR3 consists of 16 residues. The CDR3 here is CASSLGGASSYNEQFF. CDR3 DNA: TGTGCCAGCAGCTTAGGCGGGGCCAGCTCCTACAATGAGCAGTTCTTC.

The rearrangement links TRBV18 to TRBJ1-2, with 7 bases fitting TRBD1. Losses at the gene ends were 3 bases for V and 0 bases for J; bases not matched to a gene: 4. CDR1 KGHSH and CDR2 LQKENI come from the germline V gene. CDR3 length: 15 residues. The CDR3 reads CASSPQDRPNYGYTF. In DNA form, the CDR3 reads TGTGCCAGCTCACCCCAGGACAGGCCTAACTATGGCTACACCTTC.

The CDR3 sequence is CASSIGQTATNEKLFF. Written as DNA, the CDR3 is TGTGCCAGTAGTATCGGACAGACTGCAACTAATGAAAAACTGTTTTTT. This chain joins TRBV19 and TRBJ1-4; D may be TRBD1 (6 bases). V gave up 3 bases and J gave up 0 bases, with 11 bases separating them. Germline-derived CDR1 and CDR2 are LNHDA and SQIVND (reference sequence). The CDR3 spans 16 residues.

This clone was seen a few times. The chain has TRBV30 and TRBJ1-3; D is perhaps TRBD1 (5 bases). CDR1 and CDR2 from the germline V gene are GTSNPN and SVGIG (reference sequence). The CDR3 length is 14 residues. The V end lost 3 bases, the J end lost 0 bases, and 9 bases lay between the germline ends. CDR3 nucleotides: TGTGCCTGGAGGGAGGGGTCCTCTGGAAACACCATATATTTT. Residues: CAWREGSSGNTIYF.

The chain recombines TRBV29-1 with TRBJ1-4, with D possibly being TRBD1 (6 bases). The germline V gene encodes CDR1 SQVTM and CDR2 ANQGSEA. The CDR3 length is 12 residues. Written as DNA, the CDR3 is TGCAGGACGGCGGGGGGCCGGGAAAAACTGTTTTTT. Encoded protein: CRTAGGREKLFF. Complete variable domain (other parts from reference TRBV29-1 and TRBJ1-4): SAVISQKPSRDICQRGTSLTIQCQVDSQVTMMFWYRQQPGQSLTLIATANQGSEATYESGFVIDKFPISRPNLTFSTLTVSNMSPEDSSIYLCRTAGGREKLFFGSGTQLSVL.

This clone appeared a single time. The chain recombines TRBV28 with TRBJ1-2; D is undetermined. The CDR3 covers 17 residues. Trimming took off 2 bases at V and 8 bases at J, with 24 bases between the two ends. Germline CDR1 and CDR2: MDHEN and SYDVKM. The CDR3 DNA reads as TGTGCCAGCAGTTTACATGGCCCCCTCGTCACGGGAGGAGGCTACACCTTC. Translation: CASSLHGPLVTGGGYTF.

CDR3 coding DNA: TGCGCCAGCAGCCAAGACATGAACTACGAGCAGTACTTC. It codes for CASSQDMNYEQYF. The V call is TRBV5-1, the J call TRBJ2-7; D not certain. The CDR3 covers 13 residues. V was pared by 4 bases and J by 3 bases, with 11 bases between. Germline loops: CDR1 SGHRS, CDR2 YFSETQ.